These 27 T cell receptor beta chains were all obtained from the same sample, sequenced in a study of T cell clones after liver transplantation. Assay used: immunoSEQ multiplex PCR; TCRdb lists only in-frame clones, some missing. The profile shows 40,000 to 65,000 clones, roughly 80% of them singletons. The sample consisted of CD4+ T cells from blood, taken before liver transplant. The receptor set was obtained from a human donor who received a liver transplant.

The chain carries TRBV7-3 and TRBJ2-5; D possibly corresponds to TRBD1 (6 bases). The CDR3 extends over 13 amino acids. CDR1 is SGHTA, CDR2 FQGTGA, per germline. V was pared by 2 bases and J by 5 bases, with 9 bases between. The CDR3 is CASSLGGWETQYF. The CDR3 nucleotides read TGTGCCAGCAGCTTAGGGGGCTGGGAGACCCAGTACTTC.

The chain employs TRBV5-1 and TRBJ1-1; weak D call: TRBD1 (5 bases). The V and J ends lost 4 bases and 3 bases respectively, with 19 bases between them. This CDR3 is built from 16 residues. The germline gives CDR1 SGHRS, CDR2 YFSETQ. DNA of the CDR3: TGCGCCAGCAGCCTGGACATAGGGGTAGGGGACACTGAAGCTTTCTTT. Protein sequence: CASSLDIGVGDTEAFF.

J is TRBJ2-3 and V is TRBV6-4; no firm D call. Deletions cut 0 bases from V and 0 bases from J, with 10 bases between. The CDR3 extends over 16 amino acids. The V gene's germline CDR1 is MRHNA and CDR2 SNTAGT. This chain's CDR3 is CASSDSSGPSTDTQYF. DNA of the CDR3: TGTGCCAGCAGTGACTCTAGTGGGCCCAGCACAGATACGCAGTATTTT.

The rearrangement uses TRBV11-3 and TRBJ2-7; D perhaps matches TRBD2 (6 bases). The CDR3 spans 13 residues. V shed 4 bases and J shed 5 bases, with 12 bases lying between them. Germline V gene lookup returns CDR1 SGHNT and CDR2 YENEEA. This chain's CDR3 is CASSSVGRNEQYF. Written as DNA, the CDR3 is TGTGCCAGCAGCTCCGTGGGGAGGAACGAGCAGTACTTC.

The chain employs TRBV2 and TRBJ1-5; no reliable D call. The CDR3 sequence is 15 residues long. Trimming removed 6 bases from V and 2 bases from J, with 14 bases in between. CDR1 SNHLY and CDR2 FYNNEI come from the germline V gene. The CDR3 coding sequence is TGTGCCAGCAGCCCGGAACCTGGGGGCAATCAGCCCCAGCATTTT. Protein: CASSPEPGGNQPQHF.

V usage is TRBV28 and J usage is TRBJ2-7; D perhaps matches TRBD2 (5 bases). V lost 5 bases and J 7 bases, leaving 21 bases between the germline ends. Per the germline V gene, CDR1 is MDHEN and CDR2 is SYDVKM. CDR3 length: 15 residues. Here the CDR3 reads CASSAMGPKTGEQYF. CDR3 nucleotide sequence: TGTGCCAGCAGTGCAATGGGTCCGAAGACGGGGGAGCAGTACTTC.

This chain uses TRBV7-3 with TRBJ2-2; 8 bases are a match to TRBD1. CDR1 and CDR2 from the germline V gene are SGHTA and FQGTGA. With V trimmed by 5 bases and J by 5 bases, 13 bases remained unmatched. This CDR3 is built from 17 residues. Written as DNA, the CDR3 is TGTGCCAGCAGCAGCTCGTCCGGGACAGGTGGTACCGGGGAGCTGTTTTTT. This sequence encodes CASSSSSGTGGTGELFF.

Written as DNA, the CDR3 is TGTGCCAGTAGTAAGGGTTTGTGGGAAGGAACAGATACGCAGTATTTT. It translates to CASSKGLWEGTDTQYF. The V and J genes are TRBV19 and TRBJ2-3; D ambiguous. Trimming pared 4 bases from V and 3 bases from J, leaving 17 bases between. Germline assignment: CDR1 LNHDA and CDR2 SQIVND (reference sequence). The CDR3 is 16 residues long. Looking up the rest from reference TRBV19 and TRBJ2-3 gives the full variable domain: DGGITQSPKYLFRKEGQNVTLSCEQNLNHDAMYWYRQDPGQGLRLIYYSQIVNDFQKGDIAEGYSVSREKKESFPLTVTSAQKNPTAFYLCASSKGLWEGTDTQYFGPGTRLTVL.

This chain links TRBV7-3 with TRBJ1-1, with D tentatively TRBD1 (5 bases). Between the trimmed V and J ends, which lost 4 bases and 1 base, there was a span of 7 bases. Per germline, CDR1 SGHTA and CDR2 FQGTGA. This CDR3 has 13 residues. The CDR3, as DNA: TGTGCCAGCAGCTCACAGGAGAACACTGAAGCTTTCTTT. This gives the protein CASSSQENTEAFF.

The J gene is TRBJ2-3, the V gene TRBV6-5, with no clear D. The CDR3 spans 15 residues. Per germline, CDR1 MNHEY and CDR2 SVGAGI. The V end was cut by 4 bases, the J end by 1 base, with 12 bases between. CDR3 in DNA: TGTGCCAGCAGTTTTAGGAGTCACCGCACAGATACGCAGTATTTT. Its translation: CASSFRSHRTDTQYF.

V gene TRBV6-1 combines with J gene TRBJ2-7; D is ambiguous. The germline gives CDR1 MNHNS, CDR2 SASEGT. The CDR3 length is 14 residues. Deletions cut 10 bases from V and 2 bases from J, with 18 bases between. The CDR3 nucleotides are TGTGCCATCACCCGAGGACCTTCCCCCTACGAGCAGTACTTC. This translates into CAITRGPSPYEQYF.

The chain couples TRBV19 to TRBJ2-7; 7 bases match TRBD1. Germline V gene data show CDR1 as LNHDA and CDR2 as SQIVND (reference sequence). CDR3 length: 15 amino acids. J lost 2 bases, V lost 1 base, and 5 bases had no gene match. CDR3 amino acids: CASSIVSGQTYEQYF. The DNA of the CDR3 is TGTGCCAGTAGTATAGTATCGGGACAGACCTACGAGCAGTACTTC.

The V gene is TRBV7-9, the J gene TRBJ2-1; no definite D call. The length of the CDR3 is 16 residues. Germline V CDR1 and CDR2: SEHNR, FQNEAQ (reference sequence). Trimming stripped 5 bases from V and 0 bases from J, with 14 bases between. CDR3 amino acids: CASSAYYTSSYNEQFF. CDR3 coding DNA: TGTGCCAGCAGCGCTTATTACACGAGCTCCTACAATGAGCAGTTCTTC.

V gene TRBV5-1 combines with J gene TRBJ2-6; D ambiguous. Germline V gene data show CDR1 as SGHRS and CDR2 as YFSETQ. CDR3 length: 21 residues. V was trimmed by 2 bases and J by 0 bases, leaving 24 bases between them. The CDR3 DNA sequence: TGCGCCAGCAGCTTCCAACCCCTTATAACAGAATACCACTCTGGGGCCAACGTCCTGACTTTC. Translation: CASSFQPLITEYHSGANVLTF.

The rearrangement uses TRBV28 and TRBJ1-1; possible D gene TRBD1, 5 bases. Germline lookup yields CDR1 MDHEN and CDR2 SYDVKM. The CDR3 runs 12 residues. V shed 5 bases and J shed 5 bases, with 9 bases lying between them. DNA for the CDR3: TGTGCCAGCAGTCCGGGACGGACTGAAGCTTTCTTT. Translated: CASSPGRTEAFF.

This chain connects TRBV27 to TRBJ1-4; the D gene is possibly TRBD1 (6 bases). The CDR3 loop spans 18 amino acids. The germline V and J ends were trimmed by 5 bases and 6 bases, with 25 bases remaining between them. In germline, CDR1 is MNHEY, CDR2 SMNVEV (reference sequence). CDR3 residues: CASSRSIPDGQRHEKLFF. Here the CDR3 DNA reads TGTGCCAGCAGTCGATCAATACCCGACGGACAGAGACATGAAAAACTGTTTTTT.

The V and J genes are TRBV7-6 and TRBJ2-5; 8 bases agree with TRBD1. V lost 5 bases, J lost 2 bases, and 7 bases stayed unmatched. Germline CDR1 SGHVS, CDR2 FNYEAQ. The CDR3 has 15 amino acids. This CDR3 reads CASSRTTGGQETQYF. As DNA, the CDR3 is TGTGCCAGCAGCCGCACTACAGGGGGTCAAGAGACCCAGTACTTC.

V gene TRBV5-6 combines with J gene TRBJ2-5; D gene ambiguous. The CDR3 has 13 amino acids. Germline CDR1 is SGHDT and CDR2 is YYEEEE. V was cut by 4 bases and J by 5 bases, with 12 bases left in between. The CDR3 spells CASSLPSGETQYF. The CDR3, as DNA: TGTGCCAGCAGCCTTCCGAGTGGGGAGACCCAGTACTTC.

This clone was found a few times. V is TRBV2 and J is TRBJ2-3; D gene unclear. The CDR3 covers 12 residues. The V gene lost 6 bases and the J gene lost 2 bases, with 6 bases spanning the gap. Germline CDR1 reads SNHLY; CDR2 reads FYNNEI. The CDR3 DNA reads TGTGCCAGCAGCTTGACCACAGATACGCAGTATTTT. Encoded protein: CASSLTTDTQYF.

This chain joins TRBV4-3 and TRBJ2-7, with D perhaps matching TRBD2 (7 bases). V was shortened by 0 bases and J by 6 bases, with 15 bases between the two germline ends. Germline lookup yields CDR1 LGHNA and CDR2 YSLEER. This CDR3 is 15 amino acids long. The CDR3 DNA is TGCGCCAGCAGCCAAGATACAGGGCGGGAGCGCGAGCAGTACTTC. Translated, it gives CASSQDTGREREQYF.

This chain connects TRBV19 to TRBJ1-1; D is undetermined. Germline values: CDR1 LNHDA, CDR2 SQIVND (reference sequence). V was clipped by 4 bases and J by 2 bases, with 11 bases between them. The CDR3 consists of 14 residues. DNA for the CDR3: TGTGCCAGTAGTAGGTGGGCGGTAAACACTGAAGCTTTCTTT. Encoded protein: CASSRWAVNTEAFF.

The chain combines TRBV10-3 with TRBJ2-5; 7 nucleotides align to TRBD2. CDR3 size: 16 residues. With 4 bases clipped from V and 1 base from J, the junction kept 9 bases outside the gene matches. Germline CDR1 is ENHRY and CDR2 is SYGVKD. The CDR3 loop is CAISAGRGVSQETQYF. CDR3 coding DNA: TGTGCCATCAGTGCTGGGAGGGGTGTCTCCCAAGAGACCCAGTACTTC.

The chain combines TRBV7-2 with TRBJ2-7, with D possibly called TRBD1 or TRBD2 (5 bases each). This CDR3 is built from 14 residues. Trimming removed 5 bases at V and 4 bases at J, with 15 bases between. Germline CDR1 reads SGHTA; CDR2 reads FQGNSA. CDR3 bases: TGTGCCAGCAGCCAAGCTCGGGGCCTATACGAGCAGTACTTC. The encoded protein is CASSQARGLYEQYF.

A single count supports this clone. The CDR3 loop reads CASSYAGASYNEQFF. The CDR3 DNA reads TGTGCCAGCAGTTACGCAGGAGCCTCCTACAATGAGCAGTTCTTC. The J gene is TRBJ2-1, the V gene TRBV6-6; D is undetermined. CDR1 is MNHNY and CDR2 is SVGAGI in the germline V gene (reference sequence). V was shortened by 2 bases and J by 0 bases, with 8 bases between the two germline ends. The CDR3 is made up of 15 amino acids.

This clone was found once. V gene TRBV2 combines with J gene TRBJ2-1; D is unresolved. Germline CDR1 reads SNHLY; CDR2 reads FYNNEI. The CDR3 totals 12 residues. Between the trimmed V and J ends, which lost 4 bases and 7 bases, there was a span of 8 bases. CDR3 DNA sequence: TGTGCCAGCAGTGTATTCATAAATGAGCAGTTCTTC. This codes for CASSVFINEQFF.

The rearrangement uses TRBV11-1 and TRBJ2-1; 8 bases agree with TRBD1. The V and J ends lost 3 bases and 4 bases, in that order; junction bases with no gene match: 2. The CDR3 spans 14 residues. The germline V gene encodes CDR1 SGHAT and CDR2 FQDESV (reference sequence). CDR3 sequence: CASSLTGVYNEQFF. CDR3 sequence (DNA): TGTGCCAGCAGCTTGACAGGGGTTTACAATGAGCAGTTCTTC.

CDR3 in amino acids: CASSEVRRAGETQYF. The CDR3 DNA sequence: TGTGCCAGCAGTGAAGTTCGTAGGGCGGGGGAGACCCAGTACTTC. The chain combines TRBV6-1 with TRBJ2-5; TRBD2 is a possible D gene (6 bases). The CDR3 consists of 15 residues. Germline-derived CDR1 and CDR2 are MNHNS and SASEGT. With 1 base removed from V and 5 bases from J, the gap between germline ends came to 14 bases.